This TCR beta chain comes out of a study of T cell responses to AZD1222 COVID-19 vaccine (dated by TCRdb to the early 2020s). At the level of the whole study: TCR sequencing was performed for roughly 250 trial participants, of whom about 200 were given two doses of AZD1222 and around 25 were given two doses of MenACWY control vaccine. Trial participants were enrolled by age into 18-55, 56-69 and 70-plus year subgroups, with roughly 160, 29 and 62 TCR-sequenced participants respectively. The paper as a whole reports these results and caveats: CD4 TCRs associated with the vaccine covered the entire spike protein, and the dominant responses were in regions 160-218 and 743-854. Conclusions about previously exposed vaccinees are limited because only a handful of AZD1222 recipients were SARS-CoV-2 seropositive at baseline. The 56-69-year group was small, and its depth increase did not reach significance, likely because of low power. Because no day 14 peak-response samples were available, the repertoires could be characterized only after the peak T cell response. Nearly half of unique spike-specific TCRs reportedly recognized epitopes outside regions mutated in the B.1.351 and B.1.1.7 variants. Spike-specific TCR breadth and depth rose significantly after two AZD1222 doses compared with day 0 and with MenACWY recipients. Participants were mostly white British, with more females than males. The authors suggested clonal diversity may have been underestimated.

The CDR3 regions of human TCRbeta chains were analyzed by immunosequencing. In the paper's pipeline: TCRs in the repertoires were compared against a reference library of SARS-CoV-2-specific TCRs that had been generated with the MIRA antigen-specificity platform. Breadth was defined as the fraction of unique TCRs that were SARS-CoV-2-associated. Depth was defined as the fraction of total T cells that were SARS-CoV-2-associated. Using the MIRA data, each spike-specific TCR was mapped to the spike region that the TCR reacts to and placed in a CD4 or CD8 class. Log10-transformed breadth and depth values were compared by one-way ANOVA with Sidak's multiple comparisons tests. What TCRdb holds here is the immuneACCESS table cut down to in-frame rearrangements. Part of the clones is not present; checked against another copy, under half of the missing clones reflect an unresolved V gene, and the others are unexplained. Clone size and V and J calls were adopted from that table, with D and trimming inferred from the DNA. Counted in this sample were 150,000 to 200,000 clones; 70% to 90% of them appeared once. Together, the top ten hold about 4.3% of the sample.

The time point label corresponds to: about 28 days (+/-7) after the second vaccine dose. In light of the paper, this sample's treatment or condition label describes: meningococcal conjugate vaccine given as trial control. The vaccinee samples were drawn from two UK trials, COV001 and COV002, one of which was a single-blind randomized controlled phase 2/3 trial testing AZD1222 (ChAdOx1 nCoV-19) in healthy adults. For TCRbeta chain sequencing, PBMC samples from trial participants were taken at day 0 and at day 28 after the second dose. In regard to this clone: Its cognate antigen has yet to be identified. Per-base qualities were not stored, and no clone one base away is much larger.

The germline V gene yields MNHEY for CDR1 and SVGEGT for CDR2. Trimming costs V 4 bases and J 7 bases, and their ends lie 10 bases apart. Including cysteine and phenylalanine, the CDR3 has 12 amino acids. CDR3 DNA only is kept here, 36 bases in frame from base 1. This receptor was obtained from an adult who received the MenACWY meningococcal vaccine as a control. The input for sequencing was peripheral blood, taken 28 days after the second dose of the MenACWY control vaccine. The chain links TRBV6-2 or TRBV6-3 with TRBJ1-1; the D gene cannot be named for sure. CDR3 reads: CASSSWANEAFF. The bases are TGTGCCAGCAGTTCTTGGGCAAATGAAGCTTTCTTT.